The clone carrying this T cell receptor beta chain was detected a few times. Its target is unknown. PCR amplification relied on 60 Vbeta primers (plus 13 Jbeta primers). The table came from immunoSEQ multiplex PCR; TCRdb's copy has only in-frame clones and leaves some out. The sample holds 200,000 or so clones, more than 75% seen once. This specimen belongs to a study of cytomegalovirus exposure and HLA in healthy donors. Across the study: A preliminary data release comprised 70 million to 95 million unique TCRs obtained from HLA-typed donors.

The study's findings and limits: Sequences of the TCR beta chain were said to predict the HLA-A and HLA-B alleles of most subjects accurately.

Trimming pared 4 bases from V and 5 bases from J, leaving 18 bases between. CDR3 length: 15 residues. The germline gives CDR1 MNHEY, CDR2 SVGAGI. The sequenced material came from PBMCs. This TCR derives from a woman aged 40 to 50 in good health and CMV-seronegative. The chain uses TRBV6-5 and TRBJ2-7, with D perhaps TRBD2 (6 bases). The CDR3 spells CASSFKPGTSHEQYF. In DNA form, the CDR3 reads TGTGCCAGCAGTTTCAAACCGGGGACTTCGCACGAGCAGTACTTC.